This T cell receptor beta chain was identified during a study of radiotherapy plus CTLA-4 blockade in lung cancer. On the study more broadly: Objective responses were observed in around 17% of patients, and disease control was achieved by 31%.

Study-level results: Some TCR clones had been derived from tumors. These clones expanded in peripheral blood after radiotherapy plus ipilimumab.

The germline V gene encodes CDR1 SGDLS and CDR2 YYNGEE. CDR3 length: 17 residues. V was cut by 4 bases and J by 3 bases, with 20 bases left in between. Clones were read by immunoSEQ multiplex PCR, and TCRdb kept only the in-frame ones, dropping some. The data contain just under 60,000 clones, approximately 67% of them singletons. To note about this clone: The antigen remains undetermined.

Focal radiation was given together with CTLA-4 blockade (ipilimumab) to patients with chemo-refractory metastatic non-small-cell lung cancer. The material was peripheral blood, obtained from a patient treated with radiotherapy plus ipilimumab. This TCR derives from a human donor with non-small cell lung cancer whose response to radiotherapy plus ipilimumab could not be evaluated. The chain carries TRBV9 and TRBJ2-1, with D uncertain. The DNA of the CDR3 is TGTGCCAGCAGCCCGACTTTAGTAGTCTCCAACTACAATGAGCAGTTCTTC. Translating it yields CASSPTLVVSNYNEQFF.